The 21 T cell receptor beta chains in this list originate from one sample, sequenced in a study of radiotherapy plus CTLA-4 blockade in lung cancer. Sequenced by immunoSEQ multiplex PCR; TCRdb stores in-frame clones only, minus some. The table lists about 59,000 clones, approximately 65% of them singletons. The sequencing used peripheral blood, collected from a patient treated with radiotherapy plus ipilimumab. The receptors were gathered from a human donor with non-small cell lung cancer whose response to radiotherapy plus ipilimumab could not be evaluated.

This clone was detected a few times. The chain carries TRBV29-1 and TRBJ2-5, with 10 bases fitting TRBD2. From germline, CDR1 is SQVTM and CDR2 ANQGSEA. This CDR3 is built from 14 residues. V shed 3 bases, J shed 4 bases, and the junction held 5 bases outside the gene matches. The CDR3 bases are TGCAGCGTTGAGGCTAGCGGGAGACTAGAGACCCAGTACTTC. This gives the protein CSVEASGRLETQYF.

The chain is built from TRBV6-1 and TRBJ2-3; possibly TRBD1 for D (6 bases). The CDR3 covers 12 residues. Trimming removed 6 bases from V and 8 bases from J, with 12 bases in between. Germline values: CDR1 MNHNS, CDR2 SASEGT. The CDR3 protein is CASSAGEITQYF. The CDR3 nucleotides are TGTGCCAGCAGCGCAGGGGAGATTACGCAGTATTTT.

V gene TRBV7-2 combines with J gene TRBJ1-5; TRBD1 matches 7 bases. Germline CDR1 is SGHTA and CDR2 is FQGNSA. The CDR3 consists of 14 residues. Trimming cost V 5 bases and J 4 bases; bases outside gene matches: 5. CDR3 amino acids: CASSRQGPNQPQHF. The CDR3 DNA reads TGTGCCAGCAGCCGACAGGGACCAAATCAGCCCCAGCATTTT.

This clone was found a few times. The chain has TRBV5-8 and TRBJ1-5; the match to TRBD1 covers 8 bases. V was pared by 4 bases and J by 11 bases, with 8 bases of the junction left unmatched. Germline V CDR1 and CDR2: SGHTS, YDEGEE. The CDR3 is made up of 13 amino acids. CDR3 sequence: CASSPGQAISQHF. In DNA form, the CDR3 reads TGTGCCAGCAGCCCGGGACAGGCCATTTCCCAGCATTTT.

This clone appeared a few times. This chain links TRBV6-5 with TRBJ1-1; the D is unclear. There are 14 residues in the CDR3. Germline values: CDR1 MNHEY, CDR2 SVGAGI. The V and J ends lost 2 bases and 4 bases respectively, with 11 bases between them. The chain's CDR3 is CASSYQTHLTEAFF. The CDR3 DNA sequence: TGTGCCAGCAGTTACCAGACACACCTCACTGAAGCTTTCTTT.

CDR3 DNA sequence: TGTGCCAGCAGCCAAGATAGGCGGGGGGCAGGGAATGAGCAGTTCTTC. This translates into CASSQDRRGAGNEQFF. This chain connects TRBV4-2 to TRBJ2-1, with TRBD2 identical over 8 bases. The germline V gene encodes CDR1 LGHNA and CDR2 YNFKEQ. J gave up 7 bases and V 0 bases, and 8 bases lay outside the gene matches. The CDR3 is 16 amino acids.

V gene TRBV5-1 combines with J gene TRBJ1-4; D not resolved. This CDR3 contains 16 residues. CDR1 and CDR2 (germline): SGHRS, YFSETQ. Between the trimmed V and J ends, which lost 4 bases and 0 bases, there was a span of 13 bases. CDR3 sequence (DNA): TGCGCCAGCAGCCCTGCCGGCGGGTCAACTAATGAAAAACTGTTTTTT. It yields the protein CASSPAGGSTNEKLFF.

This sequence joins TRBV6-5 and TRBJ2-5; D not resolved. The closer fit of TRBJ2-7 to the DNA end suggests the J call may be wrong. Germline V gene lookup returns CDR1 MNHEY and CDR2 SVGAGI. This CDR3 is built from 14 residues. DNA for the CDR3: TGTGCCAGCAGTGGAGTCCTTTTCCCCTACGAGCAGTACTTC. Residues: CASSGVLFPYEQYF.

The chain uses TRBV7-6 and TRBJ2-3; 14 bases are shared with TRBD2. The CDR3 is 16 amino acids. Trimming cost V 5 bases and J 6 bases; bases outside gene matches: 7. Germline lookup yields CDR1 SGHVS and CDR2 FNYEAQ. The CDR3 loop reads CASSHRLAGGTDTQYF. The CDR3 bases are TGTGCCAGCAGCCATAGACTAGCGGGGGGGACGGATACGCAGTATTTT.

The rearrangement uses TRBV20-1 and TRBJ2-7, with D possibly matching TRBD1 (5 bases). Trimming stripped 6 bases from V and 5 bases from J, with 11 bases between. There are 11 residues in the CDR3. The V gene's germline CDR1 is DFQATT and CDR2 SNEGSKA (reference sequence). CDR3 bases: TGCAGTGCGGCAGGGCCAAACGAGCAGTACTTC. Translated: CSAAGPNEQYF.

This chain connects TRBV25-1 to TRBJ1-2, with TRBD1 as a possible D gene (6 bases). Germline CDR1 reads MGHDK; CDR2 reads SYGVNS. CDR3 length: 13 amino acids. V lost 5 bases and J lost 4, with 11 bases in between. Here the CDR3 reads CASSWTASYGYTF. Here the CDR3 DNA reads TGTGCCAGCAGTTGGACAGCTTCCTATGGCTACACCTTC.

V gene TRBV2 combines with J gene TRBJ2-6, with 10 bases matching TRBD2. The CDR3 consists of 19 residues. Germline loops: CDR1 SNHLY, CDR2 FYNNEI. The J segment lost 4 bases and the V segment lost 3 bases, leaving 12 bases of the junction unmatched. The CDR3 DNA reads as TGTGCCAGCAGTGAGGGTTTGCTAGCGGGGGCATGGGGGGCCAACGTCCTGACTTTC. Residues: CASSEGLLAGAWGANVLTF.

The rearrangement uses TRBV7-9 and TRBJ1-1; possibly TRBD1 for D (5 bases). V was pared by 1 base and J by 7 bases, with 16 bases between. The germline gives CDR1 SEHNR, CDR2 FQNEAQ (reference sequence). The CDR3 extends over 15 amino acids. For the CDR3, the DNA is TGTGCCAGCAGCTTAGTCATCGGGGGGGTTCATGAAGCTTTCTTT. Translation: CASSLVIGGVHEAFF.

The chain has TRBV7-2 and TRBJ2-3; D gene unclear. The V gene lost 0 bases and the J gene lost 0 bases, with 16 bases spanning the gap. CDR1 is SGHTA and CDR2 is FQGNSA in the germline V gene. The CDR3 totals 18 residues. CDR3 sequence reads: CASSLAVMRQSSTDTQYF. In DNA, the CDR3 is TGTGCCAGCAGCTTAGCGGTGATGAGGCAGAGTAGCACAGATACGCAGTATTTT. Using reference TRBV7-2 and TRBJ2-3 for the parts outside the CDR3, the full variable domain is GAGVSQSPSNKVTEKGKDVELRCDPISGHTALYWYRQSLGQGLEFLIYFQGNSAPDKSGLPSDRFSAERTGGSVSTLTIQRTQQEDSAVYLCASSLAVMRQSSTDTQYFGPGTRLTVL.

The sample holds a few counts of this clone. The J gene is TRBJ2-1, the V gene TRBV7-3; D is possibly TRBD2 (6 bases). The CDR3 is made up of 14 amino acids. Germline-derived CDR1 and CDR2 are SGHTA and FQGTGA. V lost 5 bases to trimming and J lost 4 bases, with 12 bases between them. CDR3 bases: TGTGCCAGCAGCCCCTTGGGGGGTTACAATGAGCAGTTCTTC. This encodes CASSPLGGYNEQFF.

The gene calls are TRBV30 and TRBJ1-1; D might be TRBD1 (5 bases). CDR3 length: 13 residues. V was clipped by 2 bases and J by 4 bases, with 11 bases between them. CDR1 is GTSNPN, CDR2 SVGIG, per germline (reference sequence). CDR3 region: CAWSQTGRTEAFF. As DNA, the CDR3 is TGTGCCTGGAGTCAAACAGGTCGCACTGAAGCTTTCTTT. The whole variable domain, filled in from reference TRBV30 and TRBJ1-1, reads SQTIHQWPATLVQPVGSPLSLECTVEGTSNPNLYWYRQAAGRGLQLLFYSVGIGQISSEVPQNLSASRPQDRQFILSSKKLLLSDSGFYLCAWSQTGRTEAFFGQGTRLTVV.

As DNA, the CDR3 is TGTGCCAGCAGCTGGCGGAGCGCCCCGAACACCGGGGAGCTGTTTTTT. It codes for CASSWRSAPNTGELFF. The chain couples TRBV7-3 to TRBJ2-2; D is unresolved. The CDR3 covers 16 residues. CDR1 is SGHTA and CDR2 is FQGTGA in the germline V gene. Trimming stripped 4 bases from V and 0 bases from J, with 12 bases between.

The chain recombines TRBV18 with TRBJ2-5; TRBD2 might be the D (7 bases). The CDR3 has 13 amino acids. Germline V gives CDR1 KGHSH, CDR2 LQKENI. V lost 3 bases and J lost 5, with 10 bases in between. The CDR3 loop is CASSPGGQETQYF. CDR3 DNA sequence: TGTGCCAGCTCACCGGGGGGGCAGGAGACCCAGTACTTC.

V gene TRBV19 combines with J gene TRBJ1-6; D is unclear. Per the germline V gene, CDR1 is LNHDA and CDR2 is SQIVND (reference sequence). The CDR3 has 15 residues. Trimming stripped 6 bases from V and 2 bases from J, with 11 bases between. CDR3 in amino acids: CASRPDGAYNSPLHF. In DNA, the CDR3 is TGTGCCAGTAGACCAGACGGGGCCTATAATTCACCCCTCCACTTT.

In its sample, this clone ranks as medium-sized. CDR3 bases: TGTGCCAGCAGCGTACTAGCGGGCACAGATACGCAGTATTTT. Protein product: CASSVLAGTDTQYF. The genes are TRBV9 and TRBJ2-3; 7 bases fit TRBD2. CDR1 SGDLS and CDR2 YYNGEE come from the germline V gene. This CDR3 spans 14 amino acids. Losses at the gene ends were 1 base for V and 1 base for J; bases not matched to a gene: 0. The whole variable domain, filled in from reference TRBV9 and TRBJ2-3, reads DSGVTQTPKHLITATGQRVTLRCSPRSGDLSVYWYQQSLDQGLQFLIQYYNGEERAKGNILERFSAQQFPDLHSELNLSSLELGDSALYFCASSVLAGTDTQYFGPGTRLTVL.

Remarks on this clone: Compared with germline, one end of the junction differs, possibly owing to a read error. The chain uses TRBV5-6 and TRBJ2-5; D is possibly TRBD1 (5 bases). Germline V gives CDR1 SGHDT, CDR2 YYEEEE. The CDR3 spans 14 residues. CDR3 in amino acids: CARSLGTGQETQYF. CDR3 nucleotides: TGTGCCAGAAGCTTGGGAACAGGCCAAGAGACCCAGTACTTC.